The 31 T cell receptor beta chains below come from one sample, sequenced in a study of siplizumab effects on memory and regulatory T cells. Clones were sequenced by immunoSEQ multiplex PCR, and TCRdb holds only the in-frame ones, with some missing. Of some 75,000 clones in the sample, approximately 93% were seen once. Sequenced: CD8+ T cells sorted from blood. The source is a human donor in good health.

This chain connects TRBV28 to TRBJ1-3; D remains ambiguous. Germline V lookup: CDR1 MDHEN, CDR2 SYDVKM. V lost 7 bases and J lost 0, with 13 bases in between. The CDR3 is made up of 15 amino acids. The CDR3 spells CASTSYSLSGNTIYF. DNA of the CDR3: TGTGCCAGCACCTCCTACTCTCTCTCTGGAAACACCATATATTTT.

The V and J genes are TRBV7-3 and TRBJ2-2; possible D gene TRBD2, 6 bases. The V gene lost 5 bases and the J gene lost 4 bases, with 14 bases spanning the gap. Germline CDR1 and CDR2: SGHTA and FQGTGA. There are 15 residues in the CDR3. As DNA, the CDR3 is TGTGCCAGCAGCCCTAGCGTGGGGGGCACCGGGGAGCTGTTTTTT. It codes for CASSPSVGGTGELFF.

This chain joins TRBV19 and TRBJ2-7, with D possibly being TRBD2 (5 bases). V was clipped by 1 base and J by 0 bases, with 13 bases between them. This CDR3 is 16 amino acids long. CDR1 and CDR2 from the germline V gene are LNHDA and SQIVND (reference sequence). CDR3 residues: CASSIAPLGPSYEQYF. DNA for the CDR3: TGTGCCAGTAGTATAGCCCCACTAGGCCCCTCCTACGAGCAGTACTTC.

This chain uses TRBV27 with TRBJ2-7; D unresolved. Germline V gives CDR1 MNHEY, CDR2 SMNVEV (reference sequence). The CDR3 sequence is 12 residues long. The V end was cut by 11 bases, the J end by 5 bases, with 16 bases between. CDR3 in amino acids: CAGYQMVDEQYF. The CDR3 DNA follows: TGTGCCGGCTACCAAATGGTCGACGAGCAGTACTTC.

Points on this clone: The germline gene is not matched at one end of the junction; a read error may be the cause. The gene calls are TRBV6-5 and TRBJ2-6; no firm D call. The CDR3 loop spans 13 amino acids. The germline gives CDR1 MNHEY, CDR2 SVGAGI. CDR3 sequence: CASSDSGANVLTF. CDR3 coding DNA: TGTGCCAGCAGTGACTCTGGGGCCAACGTCCTGACTTTC.

This sequence joins TRBV13 and TRBJ2-7, with TRBD1 identical over 9 bases. CDR3 length: 14 amino acids. The junction had 5 bases not matched to a gene; V was cut back by 2 bases and J by 6 bases. CDR1 is PRHDT, CDR2 FYEKMQ, per germline (reference sequence). Here the CDR3 DNA reads TGTGCCAGCAGCTTAACTGGACAGGGGCCCGAGCAGTACTTC. The encoded protein is CASSLTGQGPEQYF.

The chain links TRBV9 to TRBJ2-3; no definite D call. Germline CDR1 is SGDLS and CDR2 is YYNGEE. Trimming left V 0 bases short and J 0 bases short, with 8 bases between. The CDR3 runs to 15 residues. The CDR3 DNA reads as TGTGCCAGCAGCGTAGGTAGAGTTAGCACAGATACGCAGTATTTT. Its translation: CASSVGRVSTDTQYF.

The V call is TRBV19, the J call TRBJ2-3; weak D call: TRBD2 (6 bases). Germline V gene sequence: CDR1 LNHDA, CDR2 SQIVND (reference sequence). The CDR3 sequence is 14 residues long. V dropped 3 bases and J dropped 6 bases, with 13 bases sitting between them. CDR3 region: CASSIAGPPDTQYF. The CDR3 DNA sequence: TGTGCCAGTAGTATTGCGGGGCCCCCGGATACGCAGTATTTT.

This clone was recorded only once. The rearrangement joins TRBV7-2 to TRBJ2-3, with TRBD2 matching over 16 bases. Per germline, CDR1 SGHTA and CDR2 FQGNSA. This CDR3 region has 17 residues. The V and J ends lost 5 bases and 3 bases, in that order; junction bases with no gene match: 5. The CDR3 coding sequence is TGTGCCAGCAGCCCAGGGACTAGCGGGGGGGGGACAGATACGCAGTATTTT. Protein: CASSPGTSGGGTDTQYF.

This clone was observed a few times. The chain combines TRBV4-2 with TRBJ1-6; maybe TRBD1 (6 bases). V was pared by 0 bases and J by 7 bases, with 10 bases between. The CDR3 is 15 amino acids. Germline loops: CDR1 LGHNA, CDR2 YNFKEQ. The CDR3 is CASSQDRTGNSPLHF. The CDR3 bases are TGTGCCAGCAGCCAAGATCGAACAGGGAATTCACCCCTCCACTTT.

This sequence joins TRBV19 and TRBJ1-6, with a weak D call TRBD1 (6 bases). Trimming took 7 bases from V and 9 from J, leaving 13 bases between them. This CDR3 has 13 residues. Germline assignment: CDR1 LNHDA and CDR2 SQIVND (reference sequence). Here the CDR3 DNA reads TGTGCCAGTACCATCGGGGGGCTTTCACCCCTCCACTTT. Its protein product is CASTIGGLSPLHF.

V usage is TRBV6-5 and J usage is TRBJ2-7; D is perhaps TRBD2 (5 bases). The CDR3 is 13 residues long. With 8 bases removed from V and 3 bases from J, the gap between germline ends came to 14 bases. Looked up from germline, CDR1 is MNHEY and CDR2 is SVGAGI. The CDR3 DNA is TGTGCCAGCGGATACGGGGTCAGCTACGAGCAGTACTTC. Translation: CASGYGVSYEQYF.

This chain uses TRBV11-2 with TRBJ2-2, with D uncertain. The V gene lost 0 bases and the J gene lost 7 bases, with 6 bases spanning the gap. There are 13 residues in the CDR3. The V gene's germline CDR1 is SGHAT and CDR2 FQNNGV. CDR3 loop: CASSLEVSGELFF. The CDR3 nucleotides are TGTGCCAGCAGCTTAGAAGTGAGCGGGGAGCTGTTTTTT.

V and J are TRBV6-5 and TRBJ2-3, with D unresolved. The germline CDR1 and CDR2 sequences are MNHEY and SVGAGI. There are 15 residues in the CDR3. V dropped 2 bases and J dropped 0 bases, with 9 bases sitting between them. CDR3 sequence: CASSYTFRSTDTQYF. As DNA, the CDR3 is TGTGCCAGCAGTTACACTTTCCGCAGCACAGATACGCAGTATTTT.

The CDR3 DNA reads TGTGCCAGCAGACTAGCGGGGGGGAACACCGGGGAGCTGTTTTTT. It encodes CASRLAGGNTGELFF. This chain connects TRBV7-2 to TRBJ2-2; TRBD2 aligns across 12 bases. This CDR3 comprises 15 residues. Germline assignment: CDR1 SGHTA and CDR2 FQGNSA. V shed 6 bases, J shed 1 base, and the junction held 0 bases outside the gene matches.

This chain uses TRBV5-6 with TRBJ2-3; possibly TRBD1 for D (5 bases). CDR1 is SGHDT, CDR2 YYEEEE, per germline. The ends were cut back, 4 bases at V and 0 bases at J, with 12 bases in the middle. This CDR3 spans 15 amino acids. CDR3: CASSPGHSSTDTQYF. The CDR3 bases are TGTGCCAGCAGCCCAGGACACTCTAGCACAGATACGCAGTATTTT.

The chain employs TRBV27 and TRBJ1-2, with unresolved D. CDR1 is MNHEY, CDR2 SMNVEV, per germline (reference sequence). The CDR3 extends over 16 amino acids. V lost 0 bases, J lost 6 bases, and 17 bases lay in between. The CDR3 is CASSLSPPGPRHGYTF. The CDR3, as DNA: TGTGCCAGCAGTTTATCGCCTCCGGGCCCCAGGCATGGCTACACCTTC.

This chain connects TRBV7-9 to TRBJ2-7, with TRBD1 matching over 7 bases. The V gene end was trimmed by 4 bases and the J gene end by 1 base; junction bases not matched to a gene: 13. Looked up from germline, CDR1 is SEHNR and CDR2 is FQNEAQ (reference sequence). The CDR3 totals 17 residues. The CDR3 DNA reads TGTGCCAGCAGCTCGTTGGGTGGGGACAGACCTTCCTACGAGCAGTACTTC. Amino acids: CASSSLGGDRPSYEQYF.

This chain uses TRBV6-1 with TRBJ2-7; 11 positions match TRBD2. Germline CDR1 is MNHNS and CDR2 is SASEGT. V was pared by 3 bases and J by 12 bases, with 16 bases of the junction left unmatched. The CDR3 totals 16 residues. Here the CDR3 reads CASSDAPWTSGSAVYF. The CDR3 region has the DNA TGTGCCAGCAGTGATGCCCCCTGGACTAGCGGGTCAGCTGTGTACTTC.

The chain is built from TRBV9 and TRBJ2-2; 9 bases align to TRBD1. V lost 0 bases and J lost 4; bases outside the gene matches: 7. CDR3 length: 17 residues. Germline values: CDR1 SGDLS, CDR2 YYNGEE. CDR3 sequence (DNA): TGTGCCAGCAGCGTAGAGGGGACAGGGTCGGGCACCGGGGAGCTGTTTTTT. It is translated as CASSVEGTGSGTGELFF.

The chain uses TRBV7-8 and TRBJ2-7; perhaps TRBD2 as D (5 bases). Per the germline V gene, CDR1 is SGHVS and CDR2 is FQNEAQ. This CDR3 region has 13 residues. V shed 3 bases and J shed 3 bases, with 9 bases lying between them. CDR3 loop: CASSFEGIYEQYF. The CDR3 DNA follows: TGTGCCAGCAGCTTTGAGGGAATCTACGAGCAGTACTTC.

This clone was detected a few times. The same CDR3 is also encoded by other DNA sequences in this sample. The chain couples TRBV7-7 to TRBJ1-1; D unclear. V lost 1 base and J lost 4, with 7 bases in between. This CDR3 contains 13 residues. Germline V gives CDR1 SSHAT, CDR2 FNYEAQ (reference sequence). In nucleotides, the CDR3 is TGTGCCAGCAGCTTAGGAAGATTCACTGAAGCTTTCTTT. This translates into CASSLGRFTEAFF.

The rearrangement joins TRBV5-1 to TRBJ2-7; D ambiguous. This CDR3 has 13 residues. CDR1 SGHRS and CDR2 YFSETQ come from the germline V gene. V was clipped by 0 bases and J by 0 bases, with 4 bases between them. The CDR3 spells CASSLAASYEQYF. The CDR3 DNA reads TGCGCCAGCAGCTTGGCAGCCTCCTACGAGCAGTACTTC.

This rearrangement joins TRBV4-1 to TRBJ1-5, with TRBD1 matching 7 bases. The germline gives CDR1 MGHRA, CDR2 YSYEKL. V gave up 4 bases and J gave up 2 bases; unmatched junction bases: 8. The CDR3 is 16 residues long. The CDR3 reads CASSPITGVGNQPQHF. The DNA of the CDR3 is TGCGCCAGCAGCCCAATCACAGGGGTTGGCAATCAGCCCCAGCATTTT.

This chain connects TRBV7-9 to TRBJ1-1; D unclear. Between the trimmed V and J ends, which lost 7 bases and 1 base, there was a span of 7 bases. The CDR3 has 12 amino acids. From germline, CDR1 is SEHNR and CDR2 FQNEAQ (reference sequence). The CDR3 spells CASISGNTEAFF. In DNA, the CDR3 is TGTGCCAGCATTTCAGGGAACACTGAAGCTTTCTTT.

This clone has just one count. At one end, the junction sequence differs from germline, possibly due to a read error. V and J are TRBV29-1 and TRBJ2-6; 7 bases match TRBD1. Germline V gene lookup returns CDR1 SQVTM and CDR2 ANQGSEA. The CDR3 is 17 amino acids. Here the CDR3 DNA reads TGCAGCGTTACGGGACAGAGTCCACCCTCTGCGGCCAACGTCCTGACTTTC. Translation: CSVTGQSPPSAANVLTF.

This sequence joins TRBV13 and TRBJ1-1; TRBD1 is a possible D gene (6 bases). Between the trimmed V and J ends, which lost 0 bases and 2 bases, there was a span of 7 bases. Germline assignment: CDR1 PRHDT and CDR2 FYEKMQ (reference sequence). The CDR3 spans 14 residues. CDR3 nucleotide sequence: TGTGCCAGCAGCTTAGGCAGGGGCAACACTGAAGCTTTCTTT. It codes for CASSLGRGNTEAFF. The full variable domain, with the rest looked up from reference TRBV13 and TRBJ1-1, is AAGVIQSPRHLIKEKRETATLKCYPIPRHDTVYWYQQGPGQDPQFLISFYEKMQSDKGSIPDRFSAQQFSDYHSELNMSSLELGDSALYFCASSLGRGNTEAFFGQGTRLTVV.

The chain is built from TRBV4-2 and TRBJ2-1, with D perhaps TRBD2 (6 bases). Trimming pared 0 bases from V and 8 bases from J, leaving 8 bases between. The germline V gene has CDR1 LGHNA and CDR2 YNFKEQ. CDR3 length: 13 amino acids. CDR3 in amino acids: CASSQEGGDEQFF. In nucleotides, the CDR3 is TGTGCCAGCAGCCAAGAAGGCGGGGATGAGCAGTTCTTC.

V usage is TRBV4-2 and J usage is TRBJ2-3; D unresolved. V was clipped by 5 bases and J by 5 bases, with 11 bases between them. Germline lookup yields CDR1 LGHNA and CDR2 YNFKEQ. The length of the CDR3 is 13 residues. The CDR3 spells CASSLVSGDTQYF. In DNA form, the CDR3 reads TGTGCCAGCAGCTTGGTCTCCGGAGATACGCAGTATTTT.

In DNA, the CDR3 is TGTGCCAGCAGTTACTCGACAGGGGTGGGCACTGAAGCTTTCTTT. It is translated as CASSYSTGVGTEAFF. This chain joins TRBV6-5 and TRBJ1-1; 8 nucleotides agree with TRBD1. Germline-derived CDR1 and CDR2 are MNHEY and SVGAGI. This CDR3 is built from 15 residues. The V and J ends lost 0 bases and 4 bases, in that order; junction bases with no gene match: 4.

The genes are TRBV29-1 and TRBJ2-7; D is uncertain. The CDR3 is 13 residues long. Trimming stripped 3 bases from V and 0 bases from J, with 9 bases between. The germline V gene encodes CDR1 SQVTM and CDR2 ANQGSEA. For the CDR3, the DNA is TGCAGCGTTGACGAGACCGGCTCCTACGAGCAGTACTTC. It translates to CSVDETGSYEQYF.